This is a list of T cell receptor beta chains from one sample in a study of blood T cells in healthy people across ages. MiXCR was run by TCRdb on the 5' RACE reads, yielding one entry per CDR3 protein. This sample has hundreds of thousands of distinct CDR3 sequences; around 26% occur once, and the top ten carry 17%. What was sequenced was blood. The receptors come from a woman older than 75 in good health. The CDR3 runs from the conserved cysteine through the conserved F or W. The D gene is left open where the match is weak. The size field is filled for only some rows; it gives once, few, many or a size class.

j_call: TRBJ2-3
v_call: TRBV10-3
d_call: TRBD1
clone_size: many
cdr3_aa: CAISLGTGTDTQYF
cdr3_nt: TGTGCCATCAGCCTTGGGACAGGGACAGATACGCAGTATTTT

j_call: TRBJ2-7
v_call: TRBV10-3
d_call: .
clone_size: many
cdr3_aa: CATGLQGYEQYF
cdr3_nt: TGTGCCACCGGATTACAGGGCTACGAGCAGTACTTC

j_call: TRBJ2-7
v_call: TRBV5-4
d_call: .
clone_size: many
cdr3_aa: CASSLEAGSSYEQYF
cdr3_nt: TGTGCCAGCAGCTTGGAGGCAGGAAGCTCCTACGAGCAGTACTTC

j_call: TRBJ2-5
v_call: TRBV28
d_call: TRBD1
clone_size: .
cdr3_aa: CASSSRDRGARETQYF
cdr3_nt: TGTGCCAGCAGTTCCCGGGACAGGGGCGCCAGAGAGACCCAGTACTTC

j_call: TRBJ1-6
v_call: TRBV3-1
d_call: .
clone_size: few
cdr3_aa: CASSPYGSGNNSPLHF
cdr3_nt: TGTGCCAGCAGCCCCTATGGTTCGGGGAATAATTCACCCCTCCACTTT

j_call: TRBJ1-2
v_call: TRBV18
d_call: .
clone_size: .
cdr3_aa: CASSPLADYGYTF
cdr3_nt: TGTGCCAGCTCCCCGCTGGCGGACTATGGCTACACCTTC

j_call: TRBJ2-5
v_call: TRBV11-2
d_call: .
clone_size: many
cdr3_aa: CASSLDVTFQETQYF
cdr3_nt: TGTGCCAGCAGCTTAGACGTAACATTCCAAGAGACCCAGTACTTC

j_call: TRBJ2-4
v_call: TRBV19
d_call: .
clone_size: few
cdr3_aa: CASSPSLTNAKNIQYF
cdr3_nt: TGTGCCAGTAGTCCGTCCTTGACAAATGCCAAAAACATTCAGTACTTC

j_call: TRBJ1-6
v_call: TRBV6-2/TRBV6-3
d_call: .
clone_size: .
cdr3_aa: CASSYSIWTYNSPLHF
cdr3_nt: TGTGCCAGCAGTTACTCGATCTGGACCTATAATTCACCCCTCCACTTT

j_call: TRBJ2-7
v_call: TRBV20-1
d_call: TRBD2
clone_size: .
cdr3_aa: CSAPGLGDEQYF
cdr3_nt: TGCAGTGCTCCGGGACTAGGGGACGAGCAGTACTTC

j_call: TRBJ2-7
v_call: TRBV5-5
d_call: .
clone_size: few
cdr3_aa: CASSLGGTHSYEQYF
cdr3_nt: TGTGCCAGCAGCTTGGGCGGGACCCATAGCTACGAGCAGTACTTC

j_call: TRBJ1-6
v_call: TRBV4-2
d_call: TRBD1
clone_size: few
cdr3_aa: CASSQGTGSTPLHF
cdr3_nt: TGTGCCAGCAGCCAAGGGACAGGGTCCACACCCCTCCACTTT

j_call: TRBJ2-1
v_call: TRBV7-2
d_call: .
clone_size: many
cdr3_aa: CASSSPQGSNEQFF
cdr3_nt: TGTGCCAGCAGCAGCCCCCAGGGGTCAAATGAGCAGTTCTTC

j_call: TRBJ1-2
v_call: TRBV19
d_call: .
clone_size: few
cdr3_aa: CASSSRDTNYGYTF
cdr3_nt: TGTGCCAGTAGTAGCCGGGACACAAACTATGGCTACACCTTC

j_call: TRBJ1-6
v_call: TRBV19
d_call: .
clone_size: few
cdr3_aa: CASMGRNYNSPLHF
cdr3_nt: TGTGCCAGTATGGGACGCAACTATAATTCACCCCTCCACTTT

j_call: TRBJ1-2
v_call: TRBV13
d_call: TRBD1
clone_size: few
cdr3_aa: CASSARDRANYGYTF
cdr3_nt: TGTGCCAGCAGCGCGCGGGACAGAGCTAACTATGGCTACACCTTC

j_call: TRBJ1-1
v_call: TRBV12-3/TRBV12-4
d_call: TRBD1
clone_size: many
cdr3_aa: CASRRLDRDTEAFF
cdr3_nt: TGTGCCAGCAGAAGATTAGACAGGGACACTGAAGCTTTCTTT

j_call: TRBJ2-3
v_call: TRBV20-1
d_call: TRBD2
clone_size: many
cdr3_aa: CSASGDSGGDTQYF
cdr3_nt: TGCAGTGCTAGTGGAGATAGCGGGGGAGATACGCAGTATTTT

j_call: TRBJ2-1
v_call: TRBV24-1
d_call: .
clone_size: many
cdr3_aa: CATSDYNNEQFF
cdr3_nt: TGTGCCACCAGTGACTATAACAATGAGCAGTTCTTC

j_call: TRBJ2-3
v_call: TRBV25-1
d_call: .
clone_size: many
cdr3_aa: CASSKLATTYTDTQYF
cdr3_nt: TGTGCCAGCAGTAAATTAGCCACTACTTACACAGATACGCAGTATTTT

j_call: TRBJ2-3
v_call: TRBV19
d_call: .
clone_size: .
cdr3_aa: CAVNPGHTDTQYF
cdr3_nt: TGTGCCGTTAACCCGGGACATACAGATACGCAGTATTTT

j_call: TRBJ2-5
v_call: TRBV3-1
d_call: .
clone_size: .
cdr3_aa: CASSEDSRFQETQYF
cdr3_nt: TGTGCCAGCAGTGAAGATAGCAGGTTTCAAGAGACCCAGTACTTC

j_call: TRBJ1-5
v_call: TRBV6-5
d_call: .
clone_size: many
cdr3_aa: CASSSTRSNQPQHF
cdr3_nt: TGTGCCAGCAGTTCGACACGGTCAAATCAGCCCCAGCATTTT

j_call: TRBJ2-3
v_call: TRBV5-4
d_call: TRBD2
clone_size: few
cdr3_aa: CASSPGTSRQYF
cdr3_nt: TGTGCCAGCAGCCCCGGGACTAGCCGGCAGTATTTT

j_call: TRBJ2-1
v_call: TRBV11-3
d_call: .
clone_size: .
cdr3_aa: CASSLDSRQLKNEQFF
cdr3_nt: TGTGCCAGCAGCTTAGATTCCAGACAGTTGAAGAATGAGCAGTTCTTC

j_call: TRBJ1-2
v_call: TRBV20-1
d_call: TRBD1
clone_size: few
cdr3_aa: CSASPGTAPLHYGYTF
cdr3_nt: TGCAGTGCTTCCCCCGGGACAGCGCCGCTACACTATGGCTACACCTTC

j_call: TRBJ1-1
v_call: TRBV7-2
d_call: TRBD1
clone_size: .
cdr3_aa: CASSPGTGRHMNTEAFF
cdr3_nt: TGTGCCAGCAGCCCGGGGACAGGGAGACATATGAACACTGAAGCTTTCTTT

j_call: TRBJ2-6
v_call: TRBV6-2/TRBV6-3
d_call: TRBD1
clone_size: .
cdr3_aa: CASTPGTGTSGANALTF
cdr3_nt: TGTGCCAGCACCCCTGGGACAGGGACCTCTGGGGCTAACGCCCTGACTTTC

j_call: TRBJ2-5
v_call: TRBV7-9
d_call: .
clone_size: many
cdr3_aa: CASSPLAVETQYF
cdr3_nt: TGTGCCAGCAGCCCTCTAGCTGTGGAGACCCAGTACTTC

j_call: TRBJ2-3
v_call: TRBV7-2
d_call: .
clone_size: .
cdr3_aa: CASSSWVVEDTQYF
cdr3_nt: TGTGCCAGCAGCTCGTGGGTCGTGGAAGATACGCAGTATTTT

j_call: TRBJ1-2
v_call: TRBV30
d_call: .
clone_size: .
cdr3_aa: CAWRQAPNYGYTF
cdr3_nt: TGTGCCTGGAGGCAGGCTCCCAACTATGGCTACACCTTC

j_call: TRBJ2-7
v_call: TRBV6-2/TRBV6-3
d_call: .
clone_size: many
cdr3_aa: CASSYRVSEQYF
cdr3_nt: TGTGCCAGCAGCTACAGGGTATCCGAGCAGTACTTC

j_call: TRBJ2-1
v_call: TRBV7-2
d_call: TRBD2
clone_size: many
cdr3_aa: CASSFSGTRTSNNEQFF
cdr3_nt: TGTGCCAGCAGCTTTTCCGGGACTAGAACGTCGAACAATGAGCAGTTCTTC

j_call: TRBJ1-1
v_call: TRBV12-3/TRBV12-4
d_call: TRBD1
clone_size: .
cdr3_aa: CTSRWTGGTEAFF
cdr3_nt: TGTACCAGCAGATGGACAGGGGGCACTGAAGCTTTCTTT

j_call: TRBJ1-2
v_call: TRBV25-1
d_call: TRBD1
clone_size: many
cdr3_aa: CASSVGPGGGYGYTF
cdr3_nt: TGTGCCAGCAGTGTGGGGCCAGGGGGAGGTTATGGCTACACCTTC

j_call: TRBJ1-1
v_call: TRBV20-1
d_call: TRBD1
clone_size: many
cdr3_aa: CSARKGTGNTEAFF
cdr3_nt: TGCAGTGCTAGAAAGGGGACAGGGAACACTGAAGCTTTCTTT

j_call: TRBJ2-1
v_call: TRBV10-1
d_call: TRBD2
clone_size: once
cdr3_aa: CASSDPKAGGRNEQFF
cdr3_nt: TGCGCCAGCAGTGACCCCAAAGCGGGGGGGCGTAATGAGCAGTTCTTC

j_call: TRBJ1-1
v_call: TRBV7-9
d_call: TRBD1
clone_size: .
cdr3_aa: CASSFQGTGGTEAFF
cdr3_nt: TGTGCCAGCAGCTTCCAGGGGACAGGGGGGACTGAAGCTTTCTTT

j_call: TRBJ2-1
v_call: TRBV20-1
d_call: TRBD2
clone_size: .
cdr3_aa: CSARAARTSGRANEQFF
cdr3_nt: TGCAGTGCTAGAGCCGCACGGACTAGCGGGAGGGCGAATGAGCAGTTCTTC

j_call: TRBJ1-1
v_call: TRBV4-3
d_call: .
clone_size: .
cdr3_aa: CASSQEGRDLTFF
cdr3_nt: TGCGCCAGCAGCCAAGAAGGCCGCGACCTGACTTTCTTT

j_call: TRBJ2-3
v_call: TRBV12-3/TRBV12-4
d_call: .
clone_size: .
cdr3_aa: CASSLGAATTDAQYF
cdr3_nt: TGTGCCAGCAGTTTAGGGGCGGCGACCACAGATGCGCAGTATTTT

j_call: TRBJ1-1
v_call: TRBV11-2
d_call: TRBD1
clone_size: few
cdr3_aa: CASSPGRGRTMNTEAFF
cdr3_nt: TGTGCCAGCAGCCCAGGTAGGGGGCGGACGATGAACACTGAAGCTTTCTTT

j_call: TRBJ1-5
v_call: TRBV6-5
d_call: .
clone_size: many
cdr3_aa: CASSPLRNSNQPQHF
cdr3_nt: TGTGCCAGCAGTCCTCTCCGGAATAGCAATCAGCCCCAGCATTTT

j_call: TRBJ2-7
v_call: TRBV4-3
d_call: TRBD1
clone_size: many
cdr3_aa: CASSRDRTGRLYEQYF
cdr3_nt: TGCGCCAGCAGCCGAGACAGGACAGGGAGGCTCTACGAGCAGTACTTC

j_call: TRBJ2-7
v_call: TRBV20-1
d_call: .
clone_size: .
cdr3_aa: CSASGTASAYEQYF
cdr3_nt: TGCAGTGCTAGCGGGACAGCTAGCGCCTACGAGCAGTACTTC

j_call: TRBJ2-5
v_call: TRBV7-2
d_call: TRBD1
clone_size: .
cdr3_aa: CASSLNLVRTGSQETQYF
cdr3_nt: TGTGCCAGCAGCTTAAATCTCGTGAGGACAGGATCCCAAGAGACCCAGTACTTC

j_call: TRBJ2-6
v_call: TRBV21-1
d_call: .
clone_size: .
cdr3_aa: CASSPDVRAGANVLTF
cdr3_nt: TGTGCCAGCAGCCCTGATGTCAGGGCTGGGGCCAACGTCCTGACTTTC

j_call: TRBJ1-1
v_call: TRBV18
d_call: .
clone_size: .
cdr3_aa: CASSPPSGFTEAFF
cdr3_nt: TGTGCCAGCTCACCACCGTCTGGATTCACTGAAGCTTTCTTT

j_call: TRBJ2-5
v_call: TRBV28
d_call: .
clone_size: many
cdr3_aa: CASSSTGGGLWTQYF
cdr3_nt: TGTGCCAGCAGTTCCACAGGAGGGGGGTTGTGGACCCAGTACTTC

j_call: TRBJ1-5
v_call: TRBV19
d_call: .
clone_size: .
cdr3_aa: CANSITGNKNQPQHF
cdr3_nt: TGTGCCAATAGTATTACAGGGAACAAAAATCAGCCCCAGCATTTT